This T cell receptor (beta chain) was captured by sequencing in a study of T cells in localized non-small cell lung cancer (dated by TCRdb to the early 2020s). Broadly, across the study: The study examined T cell repertoires in under 300 patients with early-stage NSCLC and compared tumors with uninvolved tumor-adjacent lungs. Of the NSCLC patients, about 130 were male and around 99 were female, and the mean age was around 66 years. The cohort was made up of around 220 treatment-naive NSCLC patients whose localized lung tumors had been resected.

At diagnosis, peripheral blood, uninvolved tumor-adjacent lung and tumor were collected and stored as a combination of fresh-frozen and FFPE material. The immunoSEQ Assay was used to sequence TCR beta CDR3 regions from DNA. Per the original workflow: To compute T cell density, TCR beta template counts were normalized to usable DNA, which was estimated by amplifying housekeeping genes. The preseqR package was used to estimate richness by extrapolating to 400,000 templates for PBMC samples and to 120,000 templates for tissue samples. Clonality was calculated as one minus Pielou's evenness. To identify tissue-enriched TCRs, differential abundance testing was run on productive amino-acid clonotypes with a minimum total count of 5 and an alpha of 0.1. Repertoire overlap between compartments was quantified with the Jaccard Index and Morisita Overlap Index. TCR beta CDR3s were clustered by GLIPH together with public tetramer-defined viral CDR3s, and at least three viral sequences plus V-gene enrichment were required for viral motifs. In its TCRdb copy, this immuneACCESS table keeps in-frame sequences only and misses some clones. Where compared with another copy, unresolved V genes explain less than half of these, and the others have no known cause. V, J and clone size derive from that table, while D and trimming were established from the DNA sequence. This sample comprises about 1,700 clones, 36% of them detected only once. The ten most abundant clones make up around two fifths of the sample.

Points on this clone: Its antigen is unknown. No much larger clone is present one base from it, and per-base qualities are unavailable.

Here is what the overall study found, with its caveats: Of the top 100 tumor clones, a median of about 53 were detected in paired uninvolved adjacent lung; roughly 26 were also among that lung's top 100. Because the study design was exploratory, TCR variables were selected using unadjusted p-values without false-discovery rate correction. Because multi-region tumor sequencing was not performed, intratumor heterogeneity could not be ruled out. Higher blood T cell density associated with longer overall survival, while higher adjacent-lung clonality associated with shorter survival. Uninvolved tumor-adjacent lung showed the highest T cell clonality, higher than tumor, which suggests more focused antigenic responses in the adjacent lung.

The cysteine opens and the phenylalanine closes a CDR3 of 12 amino acids. The CDR3 DNA has 36 bases and is translated from base 1. V is shortened by 7 bases, J by 1 base, and the region joining them spans 6 bases. Looking up the germline V gene yields CDR1 SGDLS and CDR2 YYNGEE. The clonotype was recovered from a woman aged 40-69 years with stage II lung adenocarcinoma. Recombination joined TRBV9 with TRBJ1-5, with no D gene named confidently. The source material was lung tumor tissue, sampled before any cancer treatment. The nucleotides are TGTGCCAGCGGTACAAGCAATCAGCCCCAGCATTTT. This translates into CASGTSNQPQHF.